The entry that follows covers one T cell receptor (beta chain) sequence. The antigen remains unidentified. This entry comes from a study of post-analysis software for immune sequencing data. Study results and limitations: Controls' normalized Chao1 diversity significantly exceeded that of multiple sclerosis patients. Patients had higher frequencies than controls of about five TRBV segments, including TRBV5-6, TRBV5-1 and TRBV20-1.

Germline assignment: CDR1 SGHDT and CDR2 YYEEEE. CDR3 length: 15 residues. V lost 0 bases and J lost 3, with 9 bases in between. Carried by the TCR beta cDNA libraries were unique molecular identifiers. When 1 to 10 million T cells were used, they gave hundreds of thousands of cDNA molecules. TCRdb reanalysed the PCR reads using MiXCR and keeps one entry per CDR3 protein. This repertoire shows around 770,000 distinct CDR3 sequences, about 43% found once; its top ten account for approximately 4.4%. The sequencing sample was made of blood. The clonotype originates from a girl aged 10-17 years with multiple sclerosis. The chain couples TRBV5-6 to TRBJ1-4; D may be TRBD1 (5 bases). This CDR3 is CASSLGGGPNEKLFF. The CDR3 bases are TGTGCCAGCAGCTTGGGGGGGGGACCTAATGAAAAACTGTTTTTT.